One and the same sample provided the 7 T cell receptor beta chains below, sequenced in a study of T cell clonotyping in hematopoietic cell transplantation. The assay was immunoSEQ multiplex PCR, and TCRdb's table has in-frame clones only and misses some. Of under 45,000 clones in the sample, 75% to 90% were seen once. Source material: peripheral blood mononuclear cells. The receptors come from a woman aged 35 to 49 in good health. Some clones in this sample may be carry-over from other donors' samples.

The genes are TRBV11-1 and TRBJ2-5; tentative D call: TRBD1 (6 bases). V was pared by 5 bases and J by 4 bases, with 14 bases between. Germline CDR1 is SGHAT and CDR2 is FQDESV (reference sequence). This CDR3 is 14 amino acids long. CDR3 sequence reads: CASSLGRGGETQYF. CDR3 nucleotide sequence: TGTGCCAGCAGCCTCGGCAGGGGCGGAGAGACCCAGTACTTC.

The V gene is TRBV28, the J gene TRBJ1-1; 9 bases align to TRBD1. The CDR3 extends over 16 amino acids. Germline V gene sequence: CDR1 MDHEN, CDR2 SYDVKM. J was trimmed by 5 bases and V by 4 bases; bases with no gene match: 11. CDR3 coding DNA: TGTGCCAGCAGTTCCGCCTTTATGGACAGGGGAACTGAAGCTTTCTTT. It yields the protein CASSSAFMDRGTEAFF.

V usage is TRBV6-1 and J usage is TRBJ2-7; D is unresolved. Per germline, CDR1 MNHNS and CDR2 SASEGT. With 7 bases removed from V and 4 bases from J, the gap between germline ends came to 5 bases. The CDR3 runs 10 residues. The CDR3 DNA sequence: TGTGCCAGCATTGGGTACGAGCAGTACTTC. As protein: CASIGYEQYF.

The CDR3 DNA sequence: TGCAGCGTTGAAGATCAGGTCTTGCTCCCTGAAGCTTTCTTT. As protein: CSVEDQVLLPEAFF. V gene TRBV29-1 combines with J gene TRBJ1-1, with D uncertain. CDR3 size: 14 residues. V lost 0 bases and J 6 bases, leaving 14 bases between the germline ends. CDR1 and CDR2 (germline): SQVTM, ANQGSEA.

This chain connects TRBV30 to TRBJ2-1; D gene ambiguous. The germline CDR1 and CDR2 sequences are GTSNPN and SVGIG (reference sequence). Trimming pared 4 bases from V and 7 bases from J, leaving 20 bases between. The CDR3 is 15 amino acids. The chain's CDR3 is CAWNQGPTGANEQFF. CDR3 sequence (DNA): TGTGCCTGGAACCAAGGCCCGACTGGCGCAAATGAGCAGTTCTTC.

The chain uses TRBV27 and TRBJ2-7, with 7 bases that match TRBD2. The V gene's germline CDR1 is MNHEY and CDR2 SMNVEV (reference sequence). With 3 bases clipped from V and 6 bases from J, the junction kept 14 bases outside the gene matches. This CDR3 comprises 16 residues. Here the CDR3 reads CASSFGPFTSAPEQYF. As DNA, the CDR3 is TGTGCCAGCAGTTTCGGCCCCTTTACTAGCGCGCCCGAGCAGTACTTC.

The gene calls are TRBV11-2 and TRBJ2-7, with D possibly being TRBD2 (6 bases). The CDR3 consists of 16 residues. From germline, CDR1 is SGHAT and CDR2 FQNNGV. The V end lost 1 base, the J end lost 2 bases, and 15 bases lay between the germline ends. The CDR3 sequence: CASSLGGVLTPYEQYF. CDR3 sequence (DNA): TGTGCCAGCAGCTTAGGGGGGGTCTTAACCCCCTACGAGCAGTACTTC.